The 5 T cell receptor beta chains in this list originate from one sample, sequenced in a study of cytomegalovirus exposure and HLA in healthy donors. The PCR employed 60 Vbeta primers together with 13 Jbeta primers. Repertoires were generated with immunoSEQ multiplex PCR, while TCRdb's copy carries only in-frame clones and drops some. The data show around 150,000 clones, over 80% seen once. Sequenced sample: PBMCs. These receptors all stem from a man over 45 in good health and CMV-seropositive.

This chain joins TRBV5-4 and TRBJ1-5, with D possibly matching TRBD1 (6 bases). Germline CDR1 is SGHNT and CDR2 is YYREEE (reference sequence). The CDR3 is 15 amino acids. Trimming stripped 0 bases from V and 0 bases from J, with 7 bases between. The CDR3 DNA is TGTGCCAGCAGCTTGGACAGGGCTAGCAATCAGCCCCAGCATTTT. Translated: CASSLDRASNQPQHF.

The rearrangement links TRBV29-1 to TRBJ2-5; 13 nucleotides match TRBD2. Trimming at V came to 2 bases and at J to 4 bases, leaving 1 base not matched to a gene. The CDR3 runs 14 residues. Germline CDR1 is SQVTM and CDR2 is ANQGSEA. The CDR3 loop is CSVERTSGRETQYF. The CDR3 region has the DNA TGCAGCGTTGAACGGACTAGCGGGAGAGAGACCCAGTACTTC. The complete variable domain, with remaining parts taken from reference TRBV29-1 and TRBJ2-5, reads SAVISQKPSRDICQRGTSLTIQCQVDSQVTMMFWYRQQPGQSLTLIATANQGSEATYESGFVIDKFPISRPNLTFSTLTVSNMSPEDSSIYLCSVERTSGRETQYFGPGTRLLVL.

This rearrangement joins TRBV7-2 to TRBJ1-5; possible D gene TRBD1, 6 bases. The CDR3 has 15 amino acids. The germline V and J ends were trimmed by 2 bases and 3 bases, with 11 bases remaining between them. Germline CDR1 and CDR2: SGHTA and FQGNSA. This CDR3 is CASSLQQGINQPQHF. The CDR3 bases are TGTGCCAGCAGCTTACAACAGGGTATCAATCAGCCCCAGCATTTT.

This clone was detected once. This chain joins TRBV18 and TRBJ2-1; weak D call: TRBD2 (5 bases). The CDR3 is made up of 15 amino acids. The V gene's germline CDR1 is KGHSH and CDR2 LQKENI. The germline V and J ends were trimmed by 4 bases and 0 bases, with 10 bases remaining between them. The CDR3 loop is CASSLRTASYNEQFF. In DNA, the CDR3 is TGTGCCAGCTCACTACGGACTGCCTCCTACAATGAGCAGTTCTTC. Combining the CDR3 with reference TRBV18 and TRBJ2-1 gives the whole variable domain NAGVMQNPRHLVRRRGQEARLRCSPMKGHSHVYWYRQLPEEGLKFMVYLQKENIIDESGMPKERFSAEFPKEGPSILRIQQVVRGDSAAYFCASSLRTASYNEQFFGPGTRLTVL.

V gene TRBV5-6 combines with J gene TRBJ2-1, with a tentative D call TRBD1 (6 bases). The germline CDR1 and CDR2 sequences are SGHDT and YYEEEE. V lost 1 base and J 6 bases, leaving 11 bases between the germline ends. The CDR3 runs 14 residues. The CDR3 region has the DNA TGTGCCAGCAGCTTGACAGGGACCATCAATGAGCAGTTCTTC. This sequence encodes CASSLTGTINEQFF.